This T cell receptor (beta chain) emerged from a study of siplizumab effects on memory and regulatory T cells. Findings and limits, study-wide: Roughly 80-95% of proliferating CD4+ or CD8+ clones defied assignment to a naive or memory phenotype. Naive T cell populations appeared to exhibit greater diversity than memory cells and appeared to be major alloresponse contributors.

In germline, CDR1 is SGHRS, CDR2 YFSETQ. This CDR3 has 15 residues. Trimming removed 1 base at V and 0 bases at J, with 8 bases between. Measured with immunoSEQ multiplex PCR; TCRdb has only the in-frame clones, and not every one. Counted here are roughly 100,000 clones, about 96% occurring once; the ten biggest clones make up roughly 0.031%. To note about this clone: Its target is unknown.

The chain uses TRBV5-1 and TRBJ2-1; no clear D. This receptor was obtained from a human donor in good health. Sequenced: naive CD4+ T cells sorted from blood. CDR3 loop: CASSLISGSYNEQFF. CDR3 nucleotides: TGCGCCAGCAGCTTGATATCGGGCTCCTACAATGAGCAGTTCTTC.